These 13 T cell receptor beta chains were all obtained from the same sample, sequenced in a study of monozygotic twins with inflammatory bowel disease. TCRdb reworked the 5' RACE reads into one entry per CDR3 protein, no DNA. The sample is made up of approximately 120,000 distinct CDR3 sequences, and the top ten hold roughly an eighth of it. The sample consisted of blood. The receptors were sampled from a human donor with ulcerative colitis or Crohn's disease, or a healthy co-twin of an affected twin (not recorded which).

The chain is built from TRBV12-5 and TRBJ1-1; the D call of TRBD1 rests on TCRdb alone, since no DNA is present to check it. Germline CDR1 LGHNT, CDR2 FRNRAP. The CDR3 length is 15 residues. The CDR3 is CASGYPQGRNTEAFF.

The V gene is TRBV29-1, the J gene TRBJ2-5; the D call of TRBD1 rests on TCRdb alone, since no DNA is present to check it. Germline loops: CDR1 SQVTM, CDR2 ANQGSEA. This CDR3 comprises 14 residues. The CDR3 protein is CSLRRDRGGETQYF.

The rearrangement joins TRBV7-2 to TRBJ1-2; TCRdb proposes TRBD1, but this gene call is untestable without DNA. Germline-derived CDR1 and CDR2 are SGHTA and FQGNSA. This CDR3 contains 16 residues. Here the CDR3 reads CASSPQVGTGERGYTF.

This sequence joins TRBV12-3 or TRBV12-4 and TRBJ2-5; TCRdb's D call, TRBD2, is unchecked because there is no DNA. The CDR3 is made up of 15 amino acids. CDR3 loop: CASSSGTSGGETQYF.

The rearrangement joins TRBV29-1 to TRBJ2-5; the TCRdb call, TRBD1, lacks DNA for checking. The CDR3 consists of 15 residues. Germline V gives CDR1 SQVTM, CDR2 ANQGSEA. The CDR3 reads CSVGLEGGHVKTQYF.

This sequence joins TRBV3-1 and TRBJ2-1. Germline CDR1 is LGHDT and CDR2 is YNNKEL (reference sequence). This CDR3 region has 13 residues. The CDR3 reads CASSQETVNEQFF.

The chain links TRBV7-2 to TRBJ1-4; lacking DNA, the TRBD1 call made by TCRdb goes unchecked. This CDR3 contains 15 residues. From germline, CDR1 is SGHTA and CDR2 FQGNSA. The CDR3 sequence: CASSSRQGDLEKLFF.

V usage is TRBV7-2 and J usage is TRBJ2-3; lacking DNA, the TRBD2 call made by TCRdb goes unchecked. CDR1 is SGHTA, CDR2 FQGNSA, per germline. The CDR3 is made up of 15 amino acids. CDR3 protein: CASSRLAGDTDTQYF.

This sequence joins TRBV3-1 and TRBJ2-7. The CDR3 runs 14 residues. Germline-derived CDR1 and CDR2 are LGHDT and YNNKEL (reference sequence). The CDR3 sequence is CASSQNPNPYEQYF.

The chain links TRBV19 to TRBJ2-6. Germline V gives CDR1 LNHDA, CDR2 SQIVND (reference sequence). The CDR3 is made up of 16 amino acids. The CDR3 sequence is CASSFRPSRGANVLTF. The complete variable domain, with remaining parts taken from reference TRBV19 and TRBJ2-6, reads DGGITQSPKYLFRKEGQNVTLSCEQNLNHDAMYWYRQDPGQGLRLIYYSQIVNDFQKGDIAEGYSVSREKKESFPLTVTSAQKNPTAFYLCASSFRPSRGANVLTFGAGSRLTVL.

The chain couples TRBV5-6 to TRBJ2-6. This CDR3 has 14 amino acids. Per germline, CDR1 SGHDT and CDR2 YYEEEE. CDR3 region: CASSSRSGANVLTF.

The gene calls are TRBV5-4 and TRBJ2-3. Per the germline V gene, CDR1 is SGHNT and CDR2 is YYREEE (reference sequence). The CDR3 runs 14 residues. CDR3 loop: CASAMDREPDTQYF.

The rearrangement joins TRBV5-6 to TRBJ2-5; TCRdb designates TRBD2, a call that cannot be tested without DNA. This CDR3 is 17 amino acids long. Germline lookup yields CDR1 SGHDT and CDR2 YYEEEE. The CDR3 here is CASIGGLAGGLQETQYF.